These 11 T cell receptor beta chains originate from one sample sequenced in a study of cytomegalovirus exposure and HLA in healthy donors (dated by TCRdb to 2016 to 2017). Libraries were constructed by the immunoSEQ multiplex PCR assay. For the multiplex PCR, a mixture combining 60 forward primers for TCR Vbeta segments and 13 reverse primers for TCR Jbeta segments was used. Held by TCRdb, this immuneACCESS table contains in-frame sequences only and omits some clones. Under half of the omission traces to an unresolved V gene where checked; the cause of the rest is unknown. For this sample there are 85,000 to 130,000 clones; 75% to 85% appear just once. Less than 2% of the sample is taken by the ten largest. Sequenced: PBMCs. The source is a man aged 50 or older in good health and CMV-seronegative.

This clone was seen more than once but under ten times. The rearrangement joins TRBV10-1 to TRBJ1-1; tentative D call: TRBD1 (5 bases). The length of the CDR3 is 12 residues. CDR1 is WNHNN and CDR2 is SYGVQD in the germline V gene (reference sequence). With 6 bases removed from V and 4 bases from J, the gap between germline ends came to 9 bases. The DNA for the CDR3 is TGCGCCAGCAGGGGCAGGGCCACTGAAGCTTTCTTT. Its translation is CASRGRATEAFF.

This clone occurred once. This sequence joins TRBV7-2 and TRBJ1-3; 8 nucleotides line up with TRBD1. This CDR3 region has 17 residues. The V and J ends lost 7 bases and 0 bases, in that order; junction bases with no gene match: 11. Germline loops: CDR1 SGHTA, CDR2 FQGNSA. In DNA, the CDR3 is TGTGCCAGCACCCAGGGACAGGCGGCCCTCTCTGGAAACACCATATATTTT. It translates to CASTQGQAALSGNTIYF. The complete variable domain, with remaining parts taken from reference TRBV7-2 and TRBJ1-3, reads GAGVSQSPSNKVTEKGKDVELRCDPISGHTALYWYRQSLGQGLEFLIYFQGNSAPDKSGLPSDRFSAERTGGSVSTLTIQRTQQEDSAVYLCASTQGQAALSGNTIYFGEGSWLTVV.

This chain joins TRBV19 and TRBJ1-1; D is undetermined. V gave up 2 bases and J gave up 7 bases, with 5 bases separating them. Germline CDR1 is LNHDA and CDR2 is SQIVND (reference sequence). The CDR3 consists of 11 residues. The CDR3 spells CASSITGEAFF. The CDR3 bases are TGTGCCAGTAGTATAACCGGTGAAGCTTTCTTT.

The chain has TRBV5-6 and TRBJ1-2; unclear D gene. V was cut by 4 bases and J by 5 bases, with 9 bases left in between. The germline V gene encodes CDR1 SGHDT and CDR2 YYEEEE. The CDR3 has 12 amino acids. The CDR3, as DNA: TGTGCCAGCAGCCAAGGAGTGTATGGCTACACCTTC. It specifies CASSQGVYGYTF.

As concerns this clone: Other DNA sequences in this specimen translate into the identical CDR3. The chain combines TRBV12-5 with TRBJ2-3, with 7 bases lining up with TRBD1. From germline, CDR1 is LGHNT and CDR2 FRNRAP. The CDR3 is made up of 14 amino acids. Trimming took 5 bases from V and 4 from J; bases not matched to a gene: 6. The CDR3: CASGPPTGADTQYF. The DNA of the CDR3 is TGTGCTAGTGGTCCTCCTACAGGGGCAGATACGCAGTATTTT.

This clone has only one observation. V is TRBV5-6 and J is TRBJ1-2, with 8 nucleotides matching TRBD1. The CDR3 totals 15 residues. Trimming at V came to 4 bases and at J to 3 bases, leaving 8 bases not matched to a gene. CDR1 SGHDT and CDR2 YYEEEE come from the germline V gene. CDR3 coding DNA: TGTGCCAGCAGCCTGGGGGACAGGACTTACTATGGCTACACCTTC. Its protein is CASSLGDRTYYGYTF.

The chain joins TRBV19 to TRBJ1-5; tentative D call: TRBD1 (5 bases). Trimming cost V 9 bases and J 8 bases, with 11 bases left between them. The CDR3 contains 11 residues. From germline, CDR1 is LNHDA and CDR2 SQIVND (reference sequence). This chain's CDR3 is CASGGKKPQHF. In DNA, the CDR3 is TGTGCCAGCGGGGGGAAGAAGCCCCAGCATTTT.

V gene TRBV29-1 combines with J gene TRBJ1-4; D gene ambiguous. V gave up 3 bases and J gave up 4 bases, with 12 bases separating them. Germline CDR1 and CDR2: SQVTM and ANQGSEA. This CDR3 contains 14 residues. CDR3 coding DNA: TGCAGCGTTGAGGACGGACTGGTTAATGAAAAACTGTTTTTT. Translating gives CSVEDGLVNEKLFF.

The V call is TRBV4-1, the J call TRBJ2-2, with 7 bases lining up with TRBD1. The junction had 13 bases not matched to a gene; V was cut back by 4 bases and J by 5 bases. Germline loops: CDR1 MGHRA, CDR2 YSYEKL. The CDR3 sequence is 17 residues long. The CDR3 bases are TGCGCCAGCAGCCCCCCCGAGGGGGCTACGGGGACCGGGGAGCTGTTTTTT. Its protein is CASSPPEGATGTGELFF.

The chain is built from TRBV10-3 and TRBJ2-7; 9 bases match TRBD1. CDR3 size: 13 residues. Germline loops: CDR1 ENHRY, CDR2 SYGVKD. The ends lost 11 bases at V and 5 bases at J; junction bases unmatched: 10. The CDR3 bases are TGTGCCTCTGGGGGGGGACAGGGCCACGAGCAGTACTTC. Translation: CASGGGQGHEQYF.

The rearrangement joins TRBV5-1 to TRBJ1-1; D unclear. The CDR3 is made up of 14 amino acids. CDR1 SGHRS and CDR2 YFSETQ come from the germline V gene. Trimming removed 0 bases from V and 7 bases from J, with 13 bases in between. CDR3 amino acids: CASSLGASGDEAFF. CDR3 DNA sequence: TGCGCCAGCAGCTTGGGGGCTAGCGGTGATGAAGCTTTCTTT. Together with reference TRBV5-1 and TRBJ1-1, the CDR3 gives the full variable domain: KAGVTQTPRYLIKTRGQQVTLSCSPISGHRSVSWYQQTPGQGLQFLFEYFSETQRNKGNFPGRFSGRQFSNSRSEMNVSTLELGDSALYLCASSLGASGDEAFFGQGTRLTVV.